This TCR beta chain emerged from a study of T cell changes during pregnancy in multiple sclerosis (dated by TCRdb to about 2019). Broadly, across the study: In women with multiple sclerosis, the researchers looked at how the T cell repertoire shifted as pregnancy progressed.

As regards this clone: Its antigen specificity is not known. Base qualities are not provided; no much larger clone lies one nucleotide away.

Library method: the immunoSEQ multiplex PCR assay. Held by TCRdb, this immuneACCESS table contains in-frame sequences only and omits some clones. Under half of the omission traces to an unresolved V gene where checked; the cause of the rest is unknown. This sample is represented by more than 65,000 clones; roughly 90% of them were singletons. The biggest ten clones account for more than 8% of the sample. This clonotype originated in a female donor in good health, enrolled as a control in a pregnancy study. This material consisted of peripheral blood, taken after pregnancy.

The sequenced DNA: TGTGCCATCAGTGAAGGGACTAGCGGGGGTACCGGGGAGCTGTTTTTT. Protein translation: CAISEGTSGGTGELFF. The sequence is built from TRBV10-3 and TRBJ2-2; TRBD2 matches 14 bases in the middle. The germline V gene gives CDR1 as ENHRY and CDR2 as SYGVKD. V is trimmed back by 3 bases and J by 5 bases, and the junction contains 2 bases that no gene match accounts for. The CDR3, from cysteine to phenylalanine, totals 16 residues. Only the CDR3 portion is preserved as DNA: 48 bases, with reading frame beginning at the first base.